Detailed here is one TCR beta chain. This clonotype was seen more than once but under ten times. Its antigen is unknown. Base-call qualities are not available, and no considerably larger clone is one nucleotide away. These data come from a study of CD8+CD57+ T cells in acquired aplastic anemia (dated by TCRdb to 2017 to 2018). For the study in its entirety: A mean of roughly 2.9 ug of DNA, ranging from about 0.2 to 27.4 ug, was extracted from sorted CD4+ and CD8+ cells. A CD8+CD57+ expansion meant a frequency higher than the mean frequency seen in healthy subjects. Study-level results and caveats: Between patients and healthy controls, no significant difference in CD8+ Simpson's diversity was found (P=0.060). Although around 30 CD8+ CDR3 sequences were shared by patients and controls, these sequences appeared highly expressed in patients and within the immunodominant clones of patients.

Genomic DNA served as template for TCR beta VDJ combination and CDR3 sequence profiling. TCR repertoire sequencing was run on an Illumina HiSeq 2000. The study's own analysis went as follows. TRBV/TRBJ rearrangement plots, CDR3 size and DJ length profiles, and Simpson's diversity index were used to evaluate the repertoires. The most abundant DNA sequence in the deep sequencing data was taken as the immunodominant clone. CDR3 amino acid sequences were checked for sharing between subjects and were compared against published repertoires and the VDJdb database. The public sequencing data were trimmed at Q25 with fastp and processed into clonotypes with MiXCR by TCRdb, which kept only in-frame beta chains. Rows matching on CDR3 protein sequence are summarized as one entry with the most common DNA and genes. The V and J calls and clone size are TCRdb's, not the authors'. The sample table lists 310,000 or so distinct CDR3 sequences, roughly 61% of them with a count of one. Together, the top ten hold approximately 1.3% of the sample.

Flow cytometry had shown CD8+CD57+ cell expansion in the patients selected for sequencing. All patients had severe acquired aplastic anemia diagnosed by International Study of Aplastic Anemia and Agranulocytosis and Camitta criteria. At the time blood was sampled, none of the patients had received any therapy. TCR repertoires of sorted CD4+ and CD8+ blood T cells from severe aplastic anemia patients and healthy subjects were deep-sequenced in the study. In the USA, patient enrollment took place under clinicaltrials.gov protocols 00001620, 01623167, 00001397, 00071045, 00081523 and 00961064. Ficoll-Paque density gradient centrifugation was used to isolate peripheral blood mononuclear cells. Before DNA was extracted, CD4+ and CD8+ T cells were sorted using either FACS or magnetic beads. From cysteine to phenylalanine, the CDR3 is 15 amino acids long. The sequence is cut down to CDR3 DNA, 45 bases in frame from base 1. The germline V gene specifies SGHTA as CDR1 and FQGTGA as CDR2. V is cut by 2 bases and J by 6 bases, and the space between the germline ends is 13 bases.

The material sequenced was sorted CD4+, CD8+, or CD8+CD57+ T cells (not recorded which) from PBMCs. This chain joins TRBV7-3 to TRBJ2-2; D gene: possibly TRBD2, on 5 matching bases. The clonotype comes from a human donor with aplastic anemia. The sequence in DNA is TGTGCCAGCAGCTTATCACCTTCAGCGGCCGGGGAGCTGTTTTTT. This is translated as CASSLSPSAAGELFF.